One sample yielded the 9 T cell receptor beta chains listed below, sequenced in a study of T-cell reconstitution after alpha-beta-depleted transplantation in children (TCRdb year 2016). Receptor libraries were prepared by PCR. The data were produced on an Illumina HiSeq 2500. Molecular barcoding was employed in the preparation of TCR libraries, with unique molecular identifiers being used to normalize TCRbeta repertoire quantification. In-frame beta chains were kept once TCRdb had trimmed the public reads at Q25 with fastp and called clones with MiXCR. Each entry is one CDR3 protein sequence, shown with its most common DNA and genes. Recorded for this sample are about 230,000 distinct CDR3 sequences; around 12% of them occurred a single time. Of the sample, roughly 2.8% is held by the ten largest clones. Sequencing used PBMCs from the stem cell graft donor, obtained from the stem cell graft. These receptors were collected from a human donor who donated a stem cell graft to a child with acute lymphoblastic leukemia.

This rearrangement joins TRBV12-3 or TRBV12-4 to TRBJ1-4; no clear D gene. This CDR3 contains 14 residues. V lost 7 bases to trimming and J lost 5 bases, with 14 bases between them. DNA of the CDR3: TGTGCCAGCACCGTCGACACAGAGAATGAAAAACTGTTTTTT. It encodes CASTVDTENEKLFF.

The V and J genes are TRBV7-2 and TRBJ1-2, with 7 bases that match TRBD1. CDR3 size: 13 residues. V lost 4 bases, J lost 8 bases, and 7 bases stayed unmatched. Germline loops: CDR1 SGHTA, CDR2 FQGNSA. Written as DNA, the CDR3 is TGTGCCAGCAGCTCGACTCGACAGGGAGGCTACACCTTC. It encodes CASSSTRQGGYTF.

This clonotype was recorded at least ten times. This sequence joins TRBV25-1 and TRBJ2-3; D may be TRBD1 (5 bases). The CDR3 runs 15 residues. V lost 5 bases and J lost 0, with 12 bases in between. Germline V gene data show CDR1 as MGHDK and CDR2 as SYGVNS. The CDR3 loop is CASSLAGWSTDTQYF. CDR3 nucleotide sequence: TGTGCCAGCAGTCTTGCAGGGTGGAGCACAGATACGCAGTATTTT.

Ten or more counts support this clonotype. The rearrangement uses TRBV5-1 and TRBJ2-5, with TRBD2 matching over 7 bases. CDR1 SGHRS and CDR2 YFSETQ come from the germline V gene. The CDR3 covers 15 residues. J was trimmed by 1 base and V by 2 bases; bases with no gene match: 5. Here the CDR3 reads CASSFGGTTQETQYF. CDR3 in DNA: TGCGCCAGCAGCTTCGGGGGGACTACCCAAGAGACCCAGTACTTC.

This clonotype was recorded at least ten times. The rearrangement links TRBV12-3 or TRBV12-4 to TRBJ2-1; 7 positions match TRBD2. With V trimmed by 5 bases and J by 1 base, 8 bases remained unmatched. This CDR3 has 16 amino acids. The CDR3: CASSGLGAGSYNEQFF. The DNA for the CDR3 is TGTGCCAGCAGTGGTCTCGGAGCGGGATCCTACAATGAGCAGTTCTTC.

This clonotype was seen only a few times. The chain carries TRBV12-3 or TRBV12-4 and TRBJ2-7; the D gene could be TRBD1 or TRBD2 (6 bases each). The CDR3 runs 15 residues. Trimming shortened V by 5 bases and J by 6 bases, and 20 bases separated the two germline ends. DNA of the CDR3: TGTGCCAGCAGTCCCTCCGGGGGCAGGGGTGGCGAGCAGTACTTC. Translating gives CASSPSGGRGGEQYF.

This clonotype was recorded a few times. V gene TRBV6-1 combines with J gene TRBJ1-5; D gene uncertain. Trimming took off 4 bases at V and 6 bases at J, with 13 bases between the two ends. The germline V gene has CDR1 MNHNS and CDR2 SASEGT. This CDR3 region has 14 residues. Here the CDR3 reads CASSGAAGIQPQHF. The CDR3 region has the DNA TGTGCCAGCAGTGGCGCAGCGGGGATTCAGCCCCAGCATTTT.

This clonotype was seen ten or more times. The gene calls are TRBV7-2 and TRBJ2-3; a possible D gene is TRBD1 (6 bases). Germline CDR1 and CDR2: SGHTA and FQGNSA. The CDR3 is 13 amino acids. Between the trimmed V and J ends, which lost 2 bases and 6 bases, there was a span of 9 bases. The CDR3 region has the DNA TGTGCCAGCAGCTTATTCCAGGGGGATACGCAGTATTTT. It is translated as CASSLFQGDTQYF.

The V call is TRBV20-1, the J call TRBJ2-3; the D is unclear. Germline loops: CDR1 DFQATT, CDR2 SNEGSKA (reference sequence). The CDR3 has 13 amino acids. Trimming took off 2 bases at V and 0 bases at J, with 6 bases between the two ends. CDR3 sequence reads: CSARKVSTDTQYF. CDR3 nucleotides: TGCAGTGCTAGAAAGGTTAGCACAGATACGCAGTATTTT.